The 19 T cell receptor beta chains below come from one sample, sequenced in a study of tumor-infiltrating lymphocytes in primary liver carcinoma. It was from around 20-30 mg of unsorted bulk tissue that RNA and DNA were co-extracted. Total RNA (around 500 ng) served as template for TCR beta cDNA synthesis primed by a constant-region primer. ARM-PCR was slightly modified, and three nested multiplex PCR rounds with it gave rise to the TCR beta libraries. In the first two PCR rounds, TRBV1-TRBV30 forward primers were paired with a C-beta reverse primer, and each round lasted nine to ten cycles. Using its own MiXCR run on the multiplex PCR reads, TCRdb lists one record per CDR3 protein. The data hold under 30,000 distinct CDR3 sequences, with around three quarters observed a single time. The sequencing input was liver tumor tissue from sampling region 3. The subset is: tumor region T3, left-lateral pole. The receptors come from a middle-aged man with primary liver carcinoma and hepatitis B virus infection.

This clonotype was seen once. One junction end disagrees with the germline gene, perhaps due to a read error. This chain uses TRBV12-3 or TRBV12-4 with TRBJ2-7; D gene uncertain. The CDR3 runs 16 residues. The CDR3 DNA reads as TGTGCCACCAGTTCAATAGGCTCCGGTAGCACCTACGAGCAGTACTTC. Its protein is CATSSIGSGSTYEQYF.

This clonotype was counted between two and nine times. The junction departs from germline at one end; a sequencing error may be responsible. The V call is TRBV7-3, the J call TRBJ2-2; TRBD2 might be the D (5 bases). This CDR3 spans 15 amino acids. The V gene's germline CDR1 is SGHTA and CDR2 FQGTGA. The CDR3, as DNA: TGTGCCAGCAGCTTAAGTCCGGCTAACACCGGGGAGCTGGTTTTT. Translation gives CASSLSPANTGELVF.

Concerning this clonotype itself: Because the CDR3 is missing its conserved closing phenylalanine or tryptophan, this is likely a read error. This chain uses TRBV30 with TRBJ2-5; D unclear. The CDR3 extends over 14 amino acids. Trimming removed 6 bases at V and 3 bases at J, with 17 bases between. Germline V gene lookup returns CDR1 GTSNPN and CDR2 SVGIG (reference sequence). The CDR3 DNA reads as TGTGCCTGCTTAGAGCGCGATTCTAAAGAGACCCAGTACTTA. Encoded protein: CACLERDSKETQYL.

This clonotype has more than one count but fewer than ten. The chain links TRBV5-6 to TRBJ1-2, with D possibly matching TRBD1 (5 bases). V lost 8 bases, J lost 7 bases, and 24 bases lay in between. CDR3 size: 15 residues. Germline CDR1 and CDR2: SGHDT and YYEEEE. CDR3 residues: CASSPIPGLRGGYTF. The CDR3 nucleotides are TGTGCCAGTAGCCCCATACCAGGGCTAAGGGGTGGCTACACCTTC.

Notes on this clonotype: Sequence at one end of the junction differs from germline and may be a read error. The rearrangement joins TRBV6-1 to TRBJ2-7; D perhaps matches TRBD1 (5 bases). This CDR3 contains 14 residues. Germline assignment: CDR1 MNHNS and CDR2 SASEGT. CDR3 amino acids: CVSSEGAPPYKQYF. CDR3 nucleotides: TGTGTCAGCAGCGAAGGGGCTCCCCCCTACAAGCAGTACTTC.

Here the CDR3 DNA reads TGTGCCAGCAGCATCGGGAGACAGGGGGCGAATGAGCAGTTCTTC. Translated: CASSIGRQGANEQFF. The V gene is TRBV28, the J gene TRBJ2-1; TRBD1 matches 10 bases. V was clipped by 6 bases and J by 7 bases; unmatched bases: 9. This CDR3 has 15 amino acids. The germline gives CDR1 MDHEN, CDR2 SYDVKM.

The sample holds a few counts of this clonotype. The final CDR3 position lacks the conserved phenylalanine or tryptophan, pointing to a likely read error. The J gene is TRBJ2-2, the V gene TRBV10-1; perhaps TRBD2 as D (6 bases). This CDR3 comprises 15 residues. Trimming removed 8 bases from V and 3 bases from J, with 16 bases in between. CDR1 and CDR2 (germline): WNHNN, SYGVQD (reference sequence). CDR3 protein: CASGSGDSYTGELFL. DNA of the CDR3: TGCGCCAGCGGTTCCGGGGACTCTTACACCGGGGAGCTGTTTCTT.

This clonotype came up many times. The chain employs TRBV7-9 and TRBJ2-1; D not resolved. The length of the CDR3 is 16 residues. Germline CDR1 is SEHNR and CDR2 is FQNEAQ (reference sequence). The V end lost 5 bases, the J end lost 5 bases, and 19 bases lay between the germline ends. The CDR3 DNA sequence: TGTGCCAGCAGCCCCCCCAAAGTGGGGTCCGACAATGAGCAGTTCTTC. It specifies CASSPPKVGSDNEQFF.

This clonotype was seen a few times. This may be a read error, as it is one base from a much larger clone. The chain has TRBV6-6 and TRBJ2-6; D call uncertain. The CDR3 length is 13 residues. Germline V gene data show CDR1 as MNHNY and CDR2 as SVGAGI (reference sequence). Here the CDR3 reads CTSSYSGANVLTF. DNA of the CDR3: TGTACCAGCAGTTACTCTGGGGCCAACGTCCTGACTTTC.

Points on this clonotype: Relative to the germline gene, one junction end is altered; a read error may explain this. This rearrangement joins TRBV28 to TRBJ1-5; perhaps TRBD1 as D (6 bases). Germline assignment: CDR1 MDHEN and CDR2 SYDVKM. This CDR3 is built from 15 residues. CDR3 in DNA: TGTGCCAGCAGTTTAACAGGGATCTTTAAACAGCCCCAACATTTT. It specifies CASSLTGIFKQPQHF.

This clonotype was detected only once. The rearrangement joins TRBV13 to TRBJ2-3; no clear D gene. This CDR3 spans 13 amino acids. Germline CDR1 and CDR2: PRHDT and FYEKMQ (reference sequence). V was shortened by 5 bases and J by 11 bases, with 17 bases between the two germline ends. For the CDR3, the DNA is TGTGCCAGCAGCCTCCGTCCGATTGACATGCAGTATTTT. Its protein is CASSLRPIDMQYF.

On this clonotype: A read error may account for a junction end that differs from germline. This chain links TRBV6-2 or TRBV6-3 with TRBJ2-5; D might be TRBD2 (5 bases). CDR1 is MNHEY and CDR2 is SVGEGT in the germline V gene. CDR3 length equals 15 residues. As DNA, the CDR3 is TGTGTCAGCACCCAAGCACGGGGTGGCCAAGAGACCCAGTACTTC. Translation: CVSTQARGGQETQYF.

To note about this clonotype: A read error may produce the germline difference seen at one junction end. This chain connects TRBV11-2 to TRBJ2-1, with D uncertain. The germline V gene has CDR1 SGHAT and CDR2 FQNNGV. This CDR3 contains 15 residues. The DNA of the CDR3 is TGTGCCAGCAACTTAGCTGCAGGAGTTGTCGATGAGCAGTCCTTC. Its protein is CASNLAAGVVDEQSF.

The V gene is TRBV7-9, the J gene TRBJ2-3, with D perhaps TRBD2 (6 bases). The V gene's germline CDR1 is SEHNR and CDR2 FQNEAQ (reference sequence). The CDR3 contains 16 residues. This CDR3 reads CTNSLAAGPSTDTQYF. The CDR3 DNA sequence: TGTACCAACAGCTTAGCGGCAGGACCCAGCACAGATACGCAGTATTTT.

This chain connects TRBV29-1 to TRBJ2-3, with 9 bases identical to TRBD2. Looked up from germline, CDR1 is SQVTM and CDR2 is ANQGSEA. V lost 4 bases to trimming and J lost 8 bases; unmatched junction nucleotides: 10. The CDR3 totals 14 residues. The CDR3 is CSVVGLAVNVTQYF. Written as DNA, the CDR3 is TGCAGCGTTGTGGGACTAGCAGTAAATGTTACGCAGTATTTT.

This clonotype was recorded a few times. As the CDR3 is not closed by the conserved phenylalanine or tryptophan, this likely results from a read error. The DNA is omitted, as the CDR3 cannot be located on it reliably, and the CDR3 follows TCRdb's listing. The chain links TRBV13 to TRBJ1-1; TRBD1, the table's D call, lacks a check against the DNA. The CDR3 is 13 residues long, ends included. From germline, CDR1 is PRHDT and CDR2 FYEKMQ (reference sequence). The CDR3 sequence is CASSLATGTEGFL.

As to this clonotype: Likely a read error: the CDR3 ends without its conserved phenylalanine or tryptophan. The genes are TRBV28 and TRBJ2-1; 9 bases are shared with TRBD1. CDR1 is MDHEN, CDR2 SYDVKM, per germline. V shed 1 base, J shed 9 bases, and the junction held 7 bases outside the gene matches. This CDR3 region has 15 residues. The CDR3 region has the DNA TGTGCCAGCAGTTTATTGGGACAGGGACGCAGTGAGCAGTTCTAC. Residues: CASSLLGQGRSEQFY.

On this clonotype itself: One end of the junction does not line up with germline, which may come from a read error. The chain employs TRBV29-1 and TRBJ2-1; D may be TRBD1 or TRBD2 (5 bases each). Germline V gene lookup returns CDR1 SQVTM and CDR2 ANQGSEA. There are 16 residues in the CDR3. This chain's CDR3 is CSVEGLVGDVFNEQFF. The CDR3 DNA reads as TGTAGCGTTGAGGGGTTAGTGGGAGATGTGTTCAATGAGCAGTTCTTC.

As for this clonotype: At one end, the junction sequence differs from germline, possibly due to a read error. In nucleotides, the CDR3 is TGCAGCGCTGAAGACTCAGGACCCTGGTACACCTTC. Protein product: CSAEDSGPWYTF. The V and J genes are TRBV29-1 and TRBJ1-2, with D hard to call. CDR1 SQVTM and CDR2 ANQGSEA come from the germline V gene. This CDR3 comprises 12 residues.